The rows below give T cell receptor beta chains drawn from one sample of a study of cytomegalovirus exposure and HLA in healthy donors. The data were produced by immunoSEQ multiplex PCR, yet TCRdb's version contains in-frame clones alone and is incomplete. The sample has about 130,000 clones; 65% to 80% are singletons. Sequencing was done on a sample of PBMCs. These receptors originate from a male donor in good health and CMV-seronegative. Each CDR3 is given with its conserved first and last residue. The D gene is left open where the match is weak. Clone size is shown for a subset of rows, as once, few, many or a class of expanded clone.

J	size	V	D	CDR3	DNA
TRBJ1-3	few	TRBV25-1	NA	CASSGQVSGNTIYF	TGTGCCAGCTCCGGACAAGTCTCTGGAAACACCATATATTTT
TRBJ2-7	NA	TRBV4-1	NA	CASSQGERPNEQYF	TGCGCCAGCAGCCAAGGGGAGAGGCCCAACGAGCAGTACTTC
TRBJ1-1	once	TRBV11-1	NA	CASSPDWITEAFF	TGTGCCAGCAGCCCGGACTGGATCACTGAAGCTTTCTTT
TRBJ2-3	NA	TRBV6-6	NA	CASSYRSMDTQYF	TGTGCCAGCAGTTACAGATCTATGGATACGCAGTATTTT
TRBJ2-7	NA	TRBV11-2	NA	CASSSDIYPYEQYF	TGTGCCAGCAGCTCGGACATATACCCCTACGAGCAGTACTTC
TRBJ2-7	NA	TRBV7-9	NA	CASSADRAPYEQYF	TGTGCCAGCAGCGCAGACAGAGCCCCCTACGAGCAGTACTTC
TRBJ1-4	NA	TRBV7-8	NA	CASSLMGRINEKLFF	TGTGCCAGCAGCTTAATGGGCAGGATTAATGAAAAACTGTTTTTT
TRBJ2-3	NA	TRBV19	TRBD2	CASSGRLATLLDTQYF	TGTGCCAGTAGTGGCAGACTAGCAACCCTTCTCGATACGCAGTATTTT
TRBJ2-7	NA	TRBV2	TRBD2	CASSSSGGVEQYF	TGTGCCAGCAGTTCTAGCGGGGGCGTGGAGCAGTACTTC
TRBJ1-4	few	TRBV5-1	TRBD1	CASRTGGVTNEKLFF	TGCGCCAGCCGGACAGGGGGCGTAACTAATGAAAAACTGTTTTTT
TRBJ2-1	few	TRBV4-2	NA	CASSQGALNEQFF	TGTGCCAGCAGCCAAGGGGCCCTGAATGAGCAGTTCTTC
TRBJ2-1	NA	TRBV7-9	TRBD2	CASSLRPRLAGGRYEQFF	TGTGCCAGCAGCTTGAGGCCACGACTAGCGGGAGGGCGCTATGAGCAGTTCTTC
TRBJ2-5	NA	TRBV4-1	TRBD2	CASRRVTAGGRETQYF	TGCGCCAGCAGGAGGGTAACAGCGGGGGGGCGGGAGACCCAGTACTTC
TRBJ1-5	NA	TRBV28	NA	CASSSGQPQHF	TGTGCCAGCAGCTCCGGTCAGCCCCAGCATTTT
TRBJ1-2	NA	TRBV6-5	TRBD1	CASSTGTGVDYGYTF	TGTGCCAGCAGTACAGGGACAGGGGTGGACTATGGCTACACCTTC
TRBJ2-3	NA	TRBV7-9	TRBD2	CASSSIAGGSTDTQYF	TGTGCCAGCAGCTCCATAGCGGGGGGGAGCACAGATACGCAGTATTTT
TRBJ2-3	NA	TRBV29-1	NA	CSGKTNKITDTQYF	TGCAGCGGAAAGACTAACAAGATCACAGATACGCAGTATTTT
TRBJ2-1	NA	TRBV6-5	NA	CASRLAPSSYNEQFF	TGTGCCAGCAGGCTAGCTCCTAGCTCCTACAATGAGCAGTTCTTC
TRBJ2-7	NA	TRBV4-3	NA	CANSRDMNSYEQYF	TGCGCCAACAGCCGGGACATGAACTCCTACGAGCAGTACTTC
TRBJ1-1	NA	TRBV7-9	TRBD1	CASKGAERNTEAFF	TGTGCCAGCAAGGGGGCGGAGAGGAACACTGAAGCTTTCTTT
TRBJ1-1	NA	TRBV18	NA	CASSPPLNRNTEAFF	TGTGCCAGCTCACCGCCCCTTAATAGGAACACTGAAGCTTTCTTT
TRBJ2-7	NA	TRBV11-2	NA	CASSLGDSPDSPYEQYF	TGCGCCAGCAGCTTAGGGGATAGCCCGGACAGCCCATACGAGCAGTACTTC
TRBJ1-2	NA	TRBV5-1	NA	CASRPTGLRNGYTF	TGCGCCAGCAGACCTACAGGGCTTAGAAATGGCTACACCTTC
TRBJ2-7	NA	TRBV6-6	NA	CASRSGTKSYEQYF	TGTGCCAGCAGGTCCGGGACAAAGAGCTACGAGCAGTACTTC
TRBJ2-2	NA	TRBV5-1	TRBD1	CASSLRQGDTGELFF	TGCGCCAGCAGCTTGAGACAGGGTGACACCGGGGAGCTGTTTTTT
TRBJ2-5	few	TRBV5-4	NA	CASSLLIRQETQYF	TGTGCCAGCAGCTTACTAATACGCCAAGAGACCCAGTACTTC
TRBJ1-1	NA	TRBV7-2	TRBD1	CASSLVGQMNTEAFF	TGTGCCAGCAGCTTAGTGGGACAGATGAACACTGAAGCTTTCTTT
TRBJ1-1	NA	TRBV7-9	NA	CASSLQNTEAFF	TGTGCCAGCAGCTTACAGAACACTGAAGCTTTCTTT
TRBJ1-2	NA	TRBV5-1	NA	CASSLGGGDGYTF	TGCGCCAGCAGCTTGGGAGGGGGAGATGGCTACACCTTC
TRBJ1-1	NA	TRBV27	NA	CASSLTQGNTEAFF	TGTGCCAGCAGTCTTACACAGGGTAACACTGAAGCTTTCTTT
TRBJ2-3	NA	TRBV5-1	NA	CASSSGSTQYF	TGCGCCAGCAGCTCAGGGTCTACGCAGTATTTT
TRBJ2-2	NA	TRBV7-2	TRBD2	CASSLVGLAGVPGELFF	TGTGCCAGCAGCTTAGTTGGCCTAGCGGGAGTACCCGGGGAGCTGTTTTTT
TRBJ2-3	NA	TRBV2	NA	CASSTGTITDTQYF	TGTGCCAGCAGTACAGGGACTATCACAGATACGCAGTATTTT
TRBJ2-1	few	TRBV30	NA	CAWTLGLFNEQFF	TGTGCCTGGACCCTGGGACTTTTTAATGAGCAGTTCTTC
TRBJ2-1	NA	TRBV7-2	TRBD2	CASRLRLAVYNEQFF	TGTGCCAGCAGACTCAGACTAGCAGTTTACAATGAGCAGTTCTTC
TRBJ2-5	few	TRBV2	TRBD2	CASSWTSGHETQYF	TGTGCCAGCAGTTGGACTAGCGGGCATGAGACCCAGTACTTC
TRBJ1-4	NA	TRBV7-6	TRBD1	CASSPGGGIIGNEKLFF	TGTGCCAGCAGTCCAGGGGGCGGCATCATCGGTAATGAAAAACTGTTTTTT
TRBJ2-3	NA	TRBV11-3	TRBD1	CASSHGRAGGPDTQYF	TGTGCCAGCAGCCACGGTCGGGCAGGGGGCCCAGATACGCAGTATTTT
TRBJ2-1	once	TRBV6-4	TRBD1	CASSPGQVSNEQFF	TGTGCCAGCAGTCCGGGACAGGTGAGCAATGAGCAGTTCTTC
TRBJ1-1	NA	TRBV28	NA	CASSSLIPEAFF	TGTGCCAGCAGTAGTCTAATCCCCGAAGCTTTCTTT
TRBJ1-1	few	TRBV19	NA	CASSIGGARTEAFF	TGTGCCAGTAGTATTGGGGGGGCGCGCACTGAAGCTTTCTTT
TRBJ2-2	NA	TRBV27	NA	CASSSKSGTGELFF	TGTGCCAGCAGTTCAAAGAGCGGGACCGGGGAGCTGTTTTTT
TRBJ2-1	once	TRBV2	TRBD2	CASSERGGERANEQFF	TGTGCCAGCAGTGAACGTGGGGGGGAGAGGGCCAATGAGCAGTTCTTC
TRBJ2-7	few	TRBV7-8	TRBD2	CASSFGLASEQYF	TGTGCCAGCAGCTTCGGACTAGCTTCCGAGCAGTACTTC
TRBJ2-5	NA	TRBV7-3	TRBD2	CASSQTGGETQYF	TGTGCCAGCAGCCAAACGGGAGGGGAGACCCAGTACTTC
TRBJ2-5	NA	TRBV5-1	NA	CASSLTNSGETQYF	TGCGCCAGCAGCTTAACAAACAGCGGCGAGACCCAGTACTTC